These 31 T cell receptor beta chains share one sample of origin, sequenced in a study of T-cell memory formation after mild COVID-19. TCRdb re-analysed the 5' RACE reads in MiXCR, keeping a single row per CDR3 protein. The sample yields roughly 170,000 distinct CDR3 sequences, around 20% seen once. Material for sequencing was PBMCs or a T cell subset sorted from them (not recorded which). Receptors originate from a man aged 18 to 30 who had mild COVID-19 (a few samples of this study predate the infection). Cell type and time point are not known.

This clonotype has just a few counts. The rearrangement links TRBV20-1 to TRBJ1-6, with unresolved D. V lost 5 bases and J lost 7, with 12 bases in between. Per the germline V gene, CDR1 is DFQATT and CDR2 is SNEGSKA (reference sequence). This CDR3 region has 13 residues. CDR3 sequence reads: CSAGPALNSPLHF. The CDR3 region has the DNA TGCAGTGCTGGCCCGGCTCTGAATTCACCCCTCCACTTT.

This clonotype was observed a handful of times. This chain uses TRBV29-1 with TRBJ1-1; D not resolved. The length of the CDR3 is 13 residues. The V gene's germline CDR1 is SQVTM and CDR2 ANQGSEA. V lost 3 bases and J lost 0, with 8 bases in between. This CDR3 is CSVESALNTEAFF. CDR3 bases: TGCAGCGTTGAGTCAGCATTGAACACTGAAGCTTTCTTT.

The sample holds many counts of this clonotype. V usage is TRBV5-1 and J usage is TRBJ2-1, with a tentative D call TRBD1 (5 bases). The CDR3 length is 12 residues. In germline, CDR1 is SGHRS, CDR2 YFSETQ. Trimming took off 3 bases at V and 7 bases at J, with 8 bases between the two ends. As DNA, the CDR3 is TGCGCCAGCAGCTGGGGCTCTAATGAGCAGTTCTTC. It yields the protein CASSWGSNEQFF. Based on the CDR3 plus reference TRBV5-1 and TRBJ2-1, the full variable domain is KAGVTQTPRYLIKTRGQQVTLSCSPISGHRSVSWYQQTPGQGLQFLFEYFSETQRNKGNFPGRFSGRQFSNSRSEMNVSTLELGDSALYLCASSWGSNEQFFGPGTRLTVL.

This clonotype was seen ten or more times. The chain uses TRBV7-7 and TRBJ2-3; 7 bases are a match to TRBD2. Germline V gene data show CDR1 as SSHAT and CDR2 as FNYEAQ (reference sequence). Unmatched junction bases numbered 3, after V lost 5 bases and J lost 7 bases. This CDR3 is built from 12 residues. CDR3 DNA: TGTGCCAGCAGCCCGGGGGGTTATACGCAGTATTTT. Its protein product is CASSPGGYTQYF.

This clonotype has just a few counts. This chain connects TRBV20-1 to TRBJ2-5, with D perhaps being TRBD1 or TRBD2 (6 bases each). Germline lookup yields CDR1 DFQATT and CDR2 SNEGSKA (reference sequence). CDR3 size: 14 residues. V was trimmed by 2 bases and J by 7 bases, leaving 17 bases between them. CDR3 amino acids: CSARLSGALWTQYF. DNA for the CDR3: TGCAGTGCTAGATTGTCGGGGGCTCTATGGACCCAGTACTTC.

A few counts support this clonotype. This chain uses TRBV7-2 with TRBJ2-5, with D perhaps matching TRBD2 (6 bases). The length of the CDR3 is 15 residues. V lost 4 bases to trimming and J lost 1 base, with 13 bases between them. Germline V lookup: CDR1 SGHTA, CDR2 FQGNSA. CDR3 in amino acids: CASSSSSGVQETQYF. As DNA, the CDR3 is TGTGCCAGCAGCTCTAGCTCGGGGGTCCAAGAGACCCAGTACTTC.

This clonotype has more than one count but fewer than ten. The chain links TRBV24-1 to TRBJ1-2; tentatively, D is TRBD1 (5 bases). V dropped 5 bases and J dropped 7 bases, with 10 bases sitting between them. In germline, CDR1 is KGHDR, CDR2 SFDVKD. The CDR3 consists of 12 residues. The CDR3 DNA reads as TGTGCCACCAGTGGGGACGATAGTGGCTACACCTTC. It translates to CATSGDDSGYTF.

The sample holds many counts of this clonotype. V and J are TRBV7-2 and TRBJ2-2, with 8 bases fitting TRBD1. The CDR3 totals 16 residues. Germline CDR1 and CDR2: SGHTA and FQGNSA. V dropped 1 base and J dropped 4; count of bases not matched to a gene: 5. CDR3 nucleotide sequence: TGTGCCAGCAGCTTAGTTGGCGGGACAGGCACCGGGGAGCTGTTTTTT. The encoded protein is CASSLVGGTGTGELFF.

This clonotype was recorded many times. V usage is TRBV6-2 or TRBV6-3 and J usage is TRBJ1-2; TRBD1 agrees at 8 bases. Per the germline V gene, CDR1 is MNHEY and CDR2 is SVGEGT. The CDR3 consists of 11 residues. Germline trimming cut 8 bases from V and 7 bases from J; bases unmatched to any gene: 3. The CDR3 sequence is CASGDRGGYTF. The CDR3 DNA is TGTGCCAGCGGAGACAGGGGTGGCTACACCTTC.

The rearrangement uses TRBV24-1 and TRBJ2-1, with D unresolved. CDR3 length equals 13 residues. Germline CDR1 reads KGHDR; CDR2 reads SFDVKD. Trimming took off 3 bases at V and 4 bases at J, with 6 bases between the two ends. CDR3 sequence reads: CATSDRAYNEQFF. The CDR3 nucleotides are TGTGCCACCAGTGATCGCGCGTACAATGAGCAGTTCTTC.

The chain links TRBV9 to TRBJ1-1; no clear D. Deletions cut 4 bases from V and 4 bases from J, with 14 bases between. Germline CDR1 SGDLS, CDR2 YYNGEE. The CDR3 has 14 amino acids. As DNA, the CDR3 is TGTGCCAGCAGCCCACATCGGGATGGCACTGAAGCTTTCTTT. Amino acids: CASSPHRDGTEAFF.

This clonotype was observed a handful of times. The V gene is TRBV23-1, the J gene TRBJ2-3, with D possibly being TRBD1 (6 bases). Being an ORF, TRBV23-1 has a function that is uncertain. The CDR3 is 14 residues long. The V and J ends lost 0 bases and 7 bases respectively, with 11 bases between them. CDR3 bases: TGCGCCAGCAGTCAATCGCCAGGGGTGAATACGCAGTATTTT. The encoded protein is CASSQSPGVNTQYF.

The genes are TRBV7-9 and TRBJ2-7; TRBD2 agrees at 8 bases. V lost 0 bases to trimming and J lost 5 bases; unmatched junction nucleotides: 6. The CDR3 runs to 15 residues. Germline CDR1 is SEHNR and CDR2 is FQNEAQ (reference sequence). The CDR3 nucleotides are TGTGCCAGCAGCTTAGCTAGCGGGATTTTCCACGAGCAGTACTTC. Translating gives CASSLASGIFHEQYF.

This clonotype was detected a few times. This chain connects TRBV2 to TRBJ2-1; D is tentatively TRBD1 or TRBD2 (5 bases each). Trimming shortened V by 5 bases and J by 7 bases, and 21 bases separated the two germline ends. The CDR3 totals 16 residues. CDR1 SNHLY and CDR2 FYNNEI come from the germline V gene. CDR3 in DNA: TGTGCCAGCAGTCCAGACCGGGACCCGAGGTATAATGAGCAGTTCTTC. Translating gives CASSPDRDPRYNEQFF.

This clonotype was observed a handful of times. The CDR3 loop is CASSSRGVGRLSNQPQHF. Written as DNA, the CDR3 is TGTGCCAGCAGCTCGAGGGGGGTGGGCAGGTTAAGCAATCAGCCCCAGCATTTT. This chain connects TRBV7-8 to TRBJ1-5, with D possibly TRBD1 on 6 matching bases. The CDR3 sequence is 18 residues long. Trimming removed 4 bases from V and 1 base from J, with 20 bases in between. CDR1 and CDR2 from the germline V gene are SGHVS and FQNEAQ.

There are a few counts of this clonotype. J is TRBJ2-7 and V is TRBV6-2 or TRBV6-3; D might be TRBD1 or TRBD2, each matching 6 bases. The V gene's germline CDR1 is MNHEY and CDR2 SVGEGT. The CDR3 sequence is 13 residues long. The V gene lost 7 bases and the J gene lost 2 bases, with 12 bases spanning the gap. DNA of the CDR3: TGTGCCAGCACCGACCGGGGGCCCTACGAGCAGTACGTC. Encoded protein: CASTDRGPYEQYV.

This clonotype was detected ten times or more. The rearrangement links TRBV29-1 to TRBJ2-3; D gene ambiguous. Per the germline V gene, CDR1 is SQVTM and CDR2 is ANQGSEA. With 4 bases removed from V and 4 bases from J, the gap between germline ends came to 12 bases. The CDR3 has 13 amino acids. DNA of the CDR3: TGCAGCGTTGGTGGTAGAAATTCAGATACGCAGTATTTT. Translation gives CSVGGRNSDTQYF.

The genes are TRBV11-2 and TRBJ1-1, with D possibly matching TRBD1 (6 bases). This CDR3 comprises 14 residues. Trimming took 0 bases from V and 4 from J, leaving 9 bases between them. Germline CDR1 SGHAT, CDR2 FQNNGV. The DNA of the CDR3 is TGTGCCAGCAGCTTAGAGCAGGGGCTCACTGAAGCTTTCTTT. Its protein is CASSLEQGLTEAFF.

This clonotype was seen only a few times. The J gene is TRBJ2-3, the V gene TRBV7-9; TRBD2 aligns across 12 bases. Germline V gene sequence: CDR1 SEHNR, CDR2 FQNEAQ (reference sequence). This CDR3 region has 15 residues. After removal of 2 bases from V and 6 bases from J, the junction contained 3 bases not matched to a gene. CDR3 sequence (DNA): TGTGCCAGCAGCTTAAGGGGGACTAGCGGGGATACGCAGTATTTT. Translation gives CASSLRGTSGDTQYF.

The chain has TRBV28 and TRBJ2-3, with D hard to call. V was cut by 1 base and J by 2 bases, with 4 bases left in between. CDR1 is MDHEN, CDR2 SYDVKM, per germline. CDR3 length: 13 amino acids. CDR3 DNA sequence: TGTGCCAGCAGTTTATACGCCACAGATACGCAGTATTTT. Amino acid sequence: CASSLYATDTQYF.

This chain connects TRBV23-1 to TRBJ2-1; no reliable D call. TRBV23-1 is labeled an ORF, and its function is uncertain. The V end was cut by 5 bases, the J end by 5 bases, with 1 base between. CDR3 length: 10 amino acids. The DNA for the CDR3 is TGCGCCAGCAGTGACAATGAGCAGTTCTTC. Protein: CASSDNEQFF.

The chain couples TRBV5-1 to TRBJ1-1; D is unclear. The V gene lost 1 base and the J gene lost 9 bases, with 19 bases spanning the gap. Germline V gene lookup returns CDR1 SGHRS and CDR2 YFSETQ. This CDR3 spans 15 amino acids. The CDR3 nucleotides read TGCGCCAGCAGCTTGAATGCACAAGCCTATCGAAAAGCTTTCTTT. Translation: CASSLNAQAYRKAFF. The complete variable domain, with remaining parts taken from reference TRBV5-1 and TRBJ1-1, reads KAGVTQTPRYLIKTRGQQVTLSCSPISGHRSVSWYQQTPGQGLQFLFEYFSETQRNKGNFPGRFSGRQFSNSRSEMNVSTLELGDSALYLCASSLNAQAYRKAFFGQGTRLTVV.

This sequence joins TRBV4-1 and TRBJ1-5; D is ambiguous. The CDR3 is 15 amino acids. The ends were cut back, 0 bases at V and 2 bases at J, with 8 bases in the middle. Germline values: CDR1 MGHRA, CDR2 YSYEKL. CDR3 nucleotides: TGCGCCAGCAGCCAAGAGGGCAGAGGCAATCAGCCCCAGCATTTT. This sequence encodes CASSQEGRGNQPQHF.

The sample holds one count of this clonotype. The chain uses TRBV3-1 and TRBJ2-6; D uncertain. Germline V gene data show CDR1 as LGHDT and CDR2 as YNNKEL (reference sequence). V lost 4 bases to trimming and J lost 1 base, with 5 bases between them. This CDR3 is 14 amino acids long. DNA of the CDR3: TGTGCCAGCAGCCTCCCGTCTGGGGCCAACGTCCTGACTTTC. As protein: CASSLPSGANVLTF.

This clonotype appeared a few times. The gene calls are TRBV28 and TRBJ2-7, with D possibly matching TRBD2 (5 bases). The V end was cut by 5 bases, the J end by 2 bases, with 13 bases between. This CDR3 has 14 residues. Looked up from germline, CDR1 is MDHEN and CDR2 is SYDVKM. CDR3 bases: TGTGCCAGCAGTACCCCCGCCGGGACCTACGAGCAGTACGTC. Residues: CASSTPAGTYEQYV.

V gene TRBV6-1 combines with J gene TRBJ2-5; D ambiguous. This CDR3 has 13 residues. Trimming cost V 7 bases and J 5 bases, with 14 bases left between them. Germline lookup yields CDR1 MNHNS and CDR2 SASEGT. CDR3 nucleotides: TGTGCCAGCAAAATCGGCCAACGGGAGACCCAGTACTTC. It encodes CASKIGQRETQYF.

This clonotype has a handful of counts. This chain connects TRBV4-3 to TRBJ2-2, with 7 bases that match TRBD2. Trimming at V came to 4 bases and at J to 1 base, leaving 6 bases not matched to a gene. The CDR3 is 16 amino acids. Germline V gives CDR1 LGHNA, CDR2 YSLEER. The CDR3 region is CASSRGLPVNTGELFF. CDR3 DNA sequence: TGCGCCAGCAGCCGGGGACTACCGGTGAACACCGGGGAGCTGTTTTTT.

This clonotype was seen a handful of times. V gene TRBV7-8 combines with J gene TRBJ1-5, with 10 bases that match TRBD1. Germline CDR1 reads SGHVS; CDR2 reads FQNEAQ. J was trimmed by 5 bases and V by 5 bases; bases with no gene match: 12. This CDR3 comprises 17 residues. CDR3 sequence reads: CASSPGTGASSDQPQHF. The CDR3 region has the DNA TGTGCCAGCAGCCCCGGGACAGGGGCTAGTTCGGATCAGCCCCAGCATTTT.

The V and J genes are TRBV7-2 and TRBJ1-5; no clear D. V lost 2 bases and J lost 6, with 11 bases in between. The germline V gene has CDR1 SGHTA and CDR2 FQGNSA. CDR3 length: 14 residues. The CDR3 DNA reads as TGTGCCAGCAGCTTAAGAGGGAGGTTTCAGCCCCAGCATTTT. As protein: CASSLRGRFQPQHF.

This clonotype has just a few counts. The chain joins TRBV10-3 to TRBJ1-4, with a weak D call TRBD1 (6 bases). The CDR3 is made up of 14 amino acids. The V and J ends lost 5 bases and 5 bases respectively, with 12 bases between them. The germline V gene has CDR1 ENHRY and CDR2 SYGVKD. CDR3 amino acids: CAISSSGENEKLFF. CDR3 DNA: TGTGCCATCAGTTCCTCAGGGGAGAATGAAAAACTGTTTTTT.

V usage is TRBV20-1 and J usage is TRBJ1-4; unclear D gene. Germline V gene data show CDR1 as DFQATT and CDR2 as SNEGSKA (reference sequence). Trimming took 5 bases from V and 0 from J, leaving 13 bases between them. The CDR3 contains 15 residues. This CDR3 reads CSARQDGATNEKLFF. DNA for the CDR3: TGCAGTGCTCGTCAGGACGGAGCAACTAATGAAAAACTGTTTTTT.